This T cell receptor (beta chain) was found in a study of T cell responses to AZD1222 COVID-19 vaccine (dated by TCRdb to the early 2020s). For context, the study as a whole: A total of 230 to 250 trial participants underwent TCR sequencing, of whom 207 received two doses of AZD1222 and some 25 received two doses of the MenACWY control vaccine. Trial participants were enrolled by age into 18-55, 56-69 and 70-plus year subgroups, with 148, 28 and 57 TCR-sequenced participants respectively. What the work shows at the level of the full study, not this receptor alone: Most participants were white British and females outnumbered males, and the authors suggested that clonal diversity may have been underestimated. CD4 TCRs associated with the vaccine covered the entire spike protein, and the dominant responses were in regions 160-218 and 743-854. Reportedly, close to half of the unique spike-specific TCRs recognized epitopes lying outside the regions that are mutated in the B.1.351 and B.1.1.7 variants. In the small 56-69-year group, the increase in depth fell short of significance, most likely because of low power. Because no day 14 peak-response samples were available, the repertoires could be characterized only after the peak T cell response. After two AZD1222 doses, spike-specific TCR breadth and depth were significantly higher than at day 0 and than in MenACWY recipients. Conclusions about previously exposed vaccinees were limited because only a handful of AZD1222 recipients were SARS-CoV-2 seropositive at baseline.

The CDR3 regions of human TCRbeta chains were analyzed by immunosequencing. Turning to the authors' computational methods: TCRs in the repertoires were compared against a reference library of SARS-CoV-2-specific TCRs that had been generated with the MIRA antigen-specificity platform. Breadth meant the fraction of unique TCRs that were SARS-CoV-2-associated, whereas depth meant the fraction of total T cells that were SARS-CoV-2-associated. Using the MIRA data, every spike-specific TCR was mapped to the spike region that the TCR reacted to and assigned to either a CD4 or a CD8 class. Log10-transformed breadth and depth values were compared by one-way ANOVA with Sidak's multiple comparisons tests. As stored in TCRdb, this immuneACCESS dataset retains in-frame rearrangements with V and J assigned. A fraction of the clones does not appear; measured against another copy, unresolved V genes explain less than half of the discrepancy, and the remainder lacks a known reason. The V and J calls and clone size were taken over from that table, and D and trimming were inferred from the DNA. This sample gives more than 85,000 clones in total; 88% of them show up just once. 15% to 20% of the sample is taken by the ten largest.

Concerning this clone itself: What antigen it recognizes has not been identified. The sample holds no much larger clone one base away, and base qualities are not on file.

This specimen's time point label, per the study, means: about 28 days (+/-7) after the second vaccine dose. Because spike-specific TCR depth and breadth did not differ between the two schedules, AZD1222 recipients who got a second dose at roughly 4 weeks were pooled with those who got a second dose at roughly 12 weeks. Samples from vaccinated people were obtained from the UK trials COV001 and COV002, which included a single-blind randomized controlled phase 2/3 trial of AZD1222 (ChAdOx1 nCoV-19) in healthy adults. For TCRbeta chain sequencing, PBMC samples from trial participants were taken at day 0 and at day 28 after the second dose. The sample here was peripheral blood, taken 28 days after the second AZD1222 dose. The TCR sequence derives from an adult who received the AZD1222 COVID-19 vaccine.

The CDR3 protein: CASRPTGVDYGYTF. The DNA reads as follows: TGTGCCAGCAGACCGACAGGGGTTGACTATGGCTACACCTTC. Recombination connected TRBV3-1 (or the pseudogene TRBV3-2) to TRBJ1-2, and 8 junction bases match TRBD1. From V the trimming removes 6 bases and from J it removes 3 bases, while the gene matches leave 6 bases of the junction unaccounted for. CDR1 and CDR2, per the germline V gene (reference sequence), are LGHDT and YNNKEL. The CDR3 sequence holds 14 residues, the cysteine and phenylalanine included. The kept DNA is CDR3 alone, 42 bases in frame from the first base.